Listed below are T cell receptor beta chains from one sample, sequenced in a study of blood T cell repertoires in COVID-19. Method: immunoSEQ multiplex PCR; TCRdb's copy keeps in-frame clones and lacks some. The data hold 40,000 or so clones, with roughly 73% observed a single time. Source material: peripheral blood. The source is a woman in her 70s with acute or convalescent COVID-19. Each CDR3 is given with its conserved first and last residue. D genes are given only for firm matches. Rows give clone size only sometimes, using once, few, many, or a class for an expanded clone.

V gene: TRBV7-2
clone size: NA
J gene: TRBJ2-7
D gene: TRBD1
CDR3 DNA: TGTGCCAGCAGCTTAGGGACAGGGGGCGTATCCTACGAGCAGTACTTC
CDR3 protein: CASSLGTGGVSYEQYF

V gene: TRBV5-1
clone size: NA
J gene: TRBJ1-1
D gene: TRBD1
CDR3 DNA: TGCGCCAGCAGCTTTTTCCAGGGGGTCGGTACTGAAGCTTTCTTT
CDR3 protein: CASSFFQGVGTEAFF

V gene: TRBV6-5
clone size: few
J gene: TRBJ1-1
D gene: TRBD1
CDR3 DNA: TGTGCCAGCAGAGGACAGGGGGACACTGAAGCTTTCTTT
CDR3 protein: CASRGQGDTEAFF

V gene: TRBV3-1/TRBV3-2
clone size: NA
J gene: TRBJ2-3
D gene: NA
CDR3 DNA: TGTGCCAGCAGCCAGGCCCGAGGGTTAGATACGCAGTATTTT
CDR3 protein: CASSQARGLDTQYF

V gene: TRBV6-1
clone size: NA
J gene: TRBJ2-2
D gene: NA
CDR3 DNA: TGTGCCAGCAGTGAACAGGCCAGAAAGAACACCGGGGAGCTGTTTTTT
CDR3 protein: CASSEQARKNTGELFF

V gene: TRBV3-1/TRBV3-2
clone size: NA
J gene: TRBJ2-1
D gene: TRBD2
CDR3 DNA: TGTGCCAGCAGCCTCCTAGGGACTAGCGGGAAGTATGAGCAGTTCTTC
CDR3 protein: CASSLLGTSGKYEQFF

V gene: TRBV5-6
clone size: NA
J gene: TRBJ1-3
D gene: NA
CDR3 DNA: TGTGCCAGCAGCTTGGCAATCTCTGGAAACACCATATATTTT
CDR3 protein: CASSLAISGNTIYF

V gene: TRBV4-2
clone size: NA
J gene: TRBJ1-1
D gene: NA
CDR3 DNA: TGTGCCAGCAGCCAAGATAGGGGAGGAACTGAAGCTTTCTTT
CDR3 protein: CASSQDRGGTEAFF

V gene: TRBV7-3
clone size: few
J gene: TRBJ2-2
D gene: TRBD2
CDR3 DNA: TGTGCCAGCAGCCCCCTGGGGGGGGAGACCGGGGAGCTGTTTTTT
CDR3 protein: CASSPLGGETGELFF

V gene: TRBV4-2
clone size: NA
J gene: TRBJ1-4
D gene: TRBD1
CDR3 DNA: TGTGCCAGCAGCCAAGATGGACAGGGAGATGAAAAACTGTTTTTT
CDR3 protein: CASSQDGQGDEKLFF

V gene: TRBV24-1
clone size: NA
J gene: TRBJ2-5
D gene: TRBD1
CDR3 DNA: TGTGCCACCAGTGACGGACAGGAGAATATGGGGACCCAGTACTTC
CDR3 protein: CATSDGQENMGTQYF

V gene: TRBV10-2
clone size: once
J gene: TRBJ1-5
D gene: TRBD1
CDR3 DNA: TGCGCCAGTAGAGACAGGGCTAGCAATCAGCCCCAGCATTTT
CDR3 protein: CASRDRASNQPQHF

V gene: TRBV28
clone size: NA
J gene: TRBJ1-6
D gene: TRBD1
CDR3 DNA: TGTGCCAGCATCGGACAGGGCCTGAATTCACCCCTCCACTTT
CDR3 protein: CASIGQGLNSPLHF

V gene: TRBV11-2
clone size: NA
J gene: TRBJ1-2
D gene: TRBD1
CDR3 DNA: TGTGCCAGCAGCACCATCCGGGACAGGAAGAACTATGGCTACACCTTC
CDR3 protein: CASSTIRDRKNYGYTF

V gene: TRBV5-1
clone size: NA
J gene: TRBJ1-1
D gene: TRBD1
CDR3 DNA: TGCGCCAGCAGCTTCCCGGACAGGGTGAACACTGAAGCTTTCTTT
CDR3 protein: CASSFPDRVNTEAFF

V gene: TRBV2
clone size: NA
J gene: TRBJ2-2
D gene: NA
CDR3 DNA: TGTGCCAGCAGGAGAACCGGGGAGCTGTTTTTT
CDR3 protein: CASRRTGELFF

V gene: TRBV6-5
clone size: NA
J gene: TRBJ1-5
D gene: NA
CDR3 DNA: TGTGCCAGCAGAGTAAGAGGGTATGTGTCTCAGCCCCAGCATTTT
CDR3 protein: CASRVRGYVSQPQHF

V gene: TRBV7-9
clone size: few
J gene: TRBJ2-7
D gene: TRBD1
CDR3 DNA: TGTGCCAGCAGCTTAGCGGGACAGGGTTACGAGCAGTACTTC
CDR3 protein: CASSLAGQGYEQYF

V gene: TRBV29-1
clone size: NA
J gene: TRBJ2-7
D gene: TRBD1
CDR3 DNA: TGCAGCGTTGCTCGGACAGGGGCCTACGAGCAGTACTTC
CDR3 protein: CSVARTGAYEQYF

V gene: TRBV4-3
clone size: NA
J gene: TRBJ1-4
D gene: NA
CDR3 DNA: TGCGCCAGCAGCCGAAAAATGGACAGAAATGAAAAACTGTTTTTT
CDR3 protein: CASSRKMDRNEKLFF

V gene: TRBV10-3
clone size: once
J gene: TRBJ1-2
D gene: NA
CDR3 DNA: TGTGCCATCAGTGAGTCCCCGGACTATGGCTACACCTTC
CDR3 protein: CAISESPDYGYTF

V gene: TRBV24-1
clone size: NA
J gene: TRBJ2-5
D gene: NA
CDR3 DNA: TGTGCCACCGGCCAGGCCGAGACCCAGTACTTC
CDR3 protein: CATGQAETQYF

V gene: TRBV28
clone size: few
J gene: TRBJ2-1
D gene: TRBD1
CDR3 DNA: TGTGCCAGCTGGGGACAGAGCTCCTACAATGAGCAGTTCTTC
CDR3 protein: CASWGQSSYNEQFF

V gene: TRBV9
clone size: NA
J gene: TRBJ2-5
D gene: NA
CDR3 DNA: TGTGCCAGCTCCGAAGGGGTGGTAGAGACCCAGTACTTC
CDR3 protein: CASSEGVVETQYF

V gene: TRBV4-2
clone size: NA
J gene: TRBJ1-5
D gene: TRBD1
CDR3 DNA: TGTGCCAGCAGCCAAGAACCCACAGGGGGAACGGCAAGTCAGCCCCAGCATTTT
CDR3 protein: CASSQEPTGGTASQPQHF

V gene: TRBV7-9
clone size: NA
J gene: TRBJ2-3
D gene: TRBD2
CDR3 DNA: TGTGCCAGCAGCTCAGGGACTAGCGGGATCACAGATACGCAGTATTTT
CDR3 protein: CASSSGTSGITDTQYF

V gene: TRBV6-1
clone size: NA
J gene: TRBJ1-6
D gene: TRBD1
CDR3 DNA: TGTGCCAGCAGTGGCCGACAGGGGAGCTCCTATAATTCACCCCTCCACTTT
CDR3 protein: CASSGRQGSSYNSPLHF

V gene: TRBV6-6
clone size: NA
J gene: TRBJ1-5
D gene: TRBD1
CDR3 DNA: TGTGCCAGCAGTTACCCTGGGACAGGGGGGAATCAGCCCCAGCATTTT
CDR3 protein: CASSYPGTGGNQPQHF

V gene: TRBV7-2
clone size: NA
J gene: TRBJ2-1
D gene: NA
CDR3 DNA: TGTGCCAGTAGAGGCCTGGGGGGAATGAGGGAGCAGTTCTTC
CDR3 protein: CASRGLGGMREQFF

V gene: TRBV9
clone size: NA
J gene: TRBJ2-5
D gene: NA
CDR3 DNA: TGTGCCAGCAGCGTAGCCCAGGGAGAGACCCAGTACTTC
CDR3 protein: CASSVAQGETQYF

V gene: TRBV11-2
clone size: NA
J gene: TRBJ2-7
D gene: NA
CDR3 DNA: TGTGCCAGCAGCTTTAATTTCCAGGGTTACGAGCAGTACTTC
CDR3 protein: CASSFNFQGYEQYF

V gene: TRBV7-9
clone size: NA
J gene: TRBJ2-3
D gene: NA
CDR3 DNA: TGTGCCAGCGCTAGAGAAGATACGCAGTATTTT
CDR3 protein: CASAREDTQYF

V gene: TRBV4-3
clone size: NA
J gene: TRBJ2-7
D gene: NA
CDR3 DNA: TGCGCCAGCAGCAGTTACTCAGGTCCGGTCAACGAGCAGTACTTC
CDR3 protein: CASSSYSGPVNEQYF

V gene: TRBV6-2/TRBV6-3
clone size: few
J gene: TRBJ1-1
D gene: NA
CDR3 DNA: TGTGCCAGCAGTTACTCGTTGACTAACATGAACACTGAAGCTTTCTTT
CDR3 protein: CASSYSLTNMNTEAFF

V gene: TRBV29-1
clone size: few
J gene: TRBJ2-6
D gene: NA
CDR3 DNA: TGCAGCGTTGCCCTCTCTGGGGCCAACGTCCTGACTTTC
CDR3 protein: CSVALSGANVLTF

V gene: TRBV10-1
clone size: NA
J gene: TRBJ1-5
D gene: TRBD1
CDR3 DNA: TGCGCCAGCAGCCCCAAGGGACAGGCTAATTTTTATAGCAATCAGCCCCAGCATTTT
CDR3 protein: CASSPKGQANFYSNQPQHF

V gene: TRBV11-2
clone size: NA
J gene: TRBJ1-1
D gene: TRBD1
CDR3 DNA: TGTGCCAGCAGCTTAACGGGGACAGGGAAGGGTGAAGCTTTCTTT
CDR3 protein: CASSLTGTGKGEAFF

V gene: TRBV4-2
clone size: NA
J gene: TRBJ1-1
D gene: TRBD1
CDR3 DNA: TGTGCCAGCAGACGACAGGGTTTCAGCTGGAAGGACACTGAAGCTTTCTTT
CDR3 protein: CASRRQGFSWKDTEAFF

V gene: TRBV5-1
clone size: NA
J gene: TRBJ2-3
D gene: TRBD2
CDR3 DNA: TGCGCCAGCAGCTCGGGACTAGCGGGAGACGATACGCAGTATTTT
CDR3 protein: CASSSGLAGDDTQYF

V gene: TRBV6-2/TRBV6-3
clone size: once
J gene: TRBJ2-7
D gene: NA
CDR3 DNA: TGTGCCAGCAGTTACCAGGGATATTACGAGCAGTACTTC
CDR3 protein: CASSYQGYYEQYF

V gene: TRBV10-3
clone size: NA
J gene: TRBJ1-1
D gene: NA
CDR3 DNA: TGTGCCATCAGACTCGACAGAGGGAACACTGAAGCTTTCTTT
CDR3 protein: CAIRLDRGNTEAFF

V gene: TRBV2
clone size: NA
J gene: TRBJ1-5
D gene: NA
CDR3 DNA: TGTGCCAGCTCGGGGACATATAGCAATCAGCCCCAGCATTTT
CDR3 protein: CASSGTYSNQPQHF

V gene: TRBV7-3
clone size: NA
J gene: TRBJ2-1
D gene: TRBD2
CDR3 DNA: TGTGCCAGCAGCGGTGCGGGGGGGCCCTACAATGAGCAGTTCTTC
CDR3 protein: CASSGAGGPYNEQFF

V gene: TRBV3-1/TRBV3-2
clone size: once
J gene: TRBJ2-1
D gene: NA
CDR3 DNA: TGTGCCAGCAGCCAAGACTGGGGCAGCAATGAGCAGTTCTTC
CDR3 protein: CASSQDWGSNEQFF

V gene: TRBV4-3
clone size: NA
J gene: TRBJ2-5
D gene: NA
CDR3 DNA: TGCGCCAGCAGCCAAGGTAATGCGCGGTCAGGGGAGATCCTACTCCAAGAGACCCAGTACTTC
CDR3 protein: CASSQGNARSGEILLQETQYF

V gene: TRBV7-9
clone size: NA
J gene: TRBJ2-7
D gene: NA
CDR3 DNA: TGTGCCAGCGGCGGGGTGTGGAGCGAGCAGTACTTC
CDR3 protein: CASGGVWSEQYF

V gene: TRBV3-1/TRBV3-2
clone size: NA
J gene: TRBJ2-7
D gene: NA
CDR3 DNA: TGTGCCAGCAGCCAACAGGGAAACTCCTACGAGCAGTACTTC
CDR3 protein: CASSQQGNSYEQYF

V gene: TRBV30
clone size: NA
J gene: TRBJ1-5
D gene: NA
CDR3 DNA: TGTGCCTGGAGTGTAAGCCGGACAGATGGAAATAGCAATCAGCCCCAGCATTTT
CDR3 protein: CAWSVSRTDGNSNQPQHF

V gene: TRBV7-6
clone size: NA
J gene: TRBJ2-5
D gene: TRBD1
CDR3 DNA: TGTGCCAGCAGCTTTCAGGGGGCTTATCAAGAGACCCAGTACTTC
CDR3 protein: CASSFQGAYQETQYF

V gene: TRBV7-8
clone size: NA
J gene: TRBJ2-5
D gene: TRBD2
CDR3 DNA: TGTGCCAGCAGCTTAGTTGCGGGAGGCGCTGGAGAGACCCAGTACTTC
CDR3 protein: CASSLVAGGAGETQYF

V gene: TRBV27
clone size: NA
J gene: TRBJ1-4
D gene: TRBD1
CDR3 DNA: TGTGCCAGCGGACCAGGACAGGGGACTGAAAAACTGTTTTTT
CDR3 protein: CASGPGQGTEKLFF

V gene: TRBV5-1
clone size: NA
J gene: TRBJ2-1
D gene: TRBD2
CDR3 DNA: TGCGCCAGCAGCTGGACTAGCGGGGGGGCCGCCAATGAGCAGTTCTTC
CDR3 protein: CASSWTSGGAANEQFF

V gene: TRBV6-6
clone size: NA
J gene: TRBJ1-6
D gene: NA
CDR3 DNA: TGTGCCAGCAGCGGGGGCTCCTATAATTCACCCCTCCACTTT
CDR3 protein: CASSGGSYNSPLHF

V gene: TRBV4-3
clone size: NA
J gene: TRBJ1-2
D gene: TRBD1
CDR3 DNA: TGCGCCAGCAGCCATGGGATTGGACAGGGGGCCACTTTCTATGGCTACACCTTC
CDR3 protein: CASSHGIGQGATFYGYTF

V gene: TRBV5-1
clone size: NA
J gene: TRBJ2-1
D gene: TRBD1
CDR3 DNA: TGCGCCAGCAGCACCAGACAGGGGAACAATGAGCAGTTCTTC
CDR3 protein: CASSTRQGNNEQFF

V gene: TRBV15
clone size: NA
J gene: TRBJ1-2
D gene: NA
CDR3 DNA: TGTGCCACCAGCAGATTCCTAGTAGGGAGCTATGGCTACACCTTC
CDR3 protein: CATSRFLVGSYGYTF